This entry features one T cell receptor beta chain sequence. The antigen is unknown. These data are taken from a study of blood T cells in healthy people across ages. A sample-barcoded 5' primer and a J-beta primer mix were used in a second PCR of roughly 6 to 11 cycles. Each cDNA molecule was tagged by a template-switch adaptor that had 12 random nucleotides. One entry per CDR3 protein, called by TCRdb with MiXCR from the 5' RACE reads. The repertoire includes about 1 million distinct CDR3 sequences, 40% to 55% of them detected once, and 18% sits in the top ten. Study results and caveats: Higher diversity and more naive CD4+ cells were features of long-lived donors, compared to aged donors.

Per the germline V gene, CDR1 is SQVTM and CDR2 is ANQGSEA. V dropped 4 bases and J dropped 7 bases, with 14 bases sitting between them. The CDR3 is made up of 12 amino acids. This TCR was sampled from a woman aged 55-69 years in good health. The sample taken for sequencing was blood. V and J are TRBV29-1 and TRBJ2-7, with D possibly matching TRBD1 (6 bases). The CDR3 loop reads CSVGGQQIEQYF. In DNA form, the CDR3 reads TGCAGCGTTGGCGGACAGCAGATAGAGCAGTACTTC.